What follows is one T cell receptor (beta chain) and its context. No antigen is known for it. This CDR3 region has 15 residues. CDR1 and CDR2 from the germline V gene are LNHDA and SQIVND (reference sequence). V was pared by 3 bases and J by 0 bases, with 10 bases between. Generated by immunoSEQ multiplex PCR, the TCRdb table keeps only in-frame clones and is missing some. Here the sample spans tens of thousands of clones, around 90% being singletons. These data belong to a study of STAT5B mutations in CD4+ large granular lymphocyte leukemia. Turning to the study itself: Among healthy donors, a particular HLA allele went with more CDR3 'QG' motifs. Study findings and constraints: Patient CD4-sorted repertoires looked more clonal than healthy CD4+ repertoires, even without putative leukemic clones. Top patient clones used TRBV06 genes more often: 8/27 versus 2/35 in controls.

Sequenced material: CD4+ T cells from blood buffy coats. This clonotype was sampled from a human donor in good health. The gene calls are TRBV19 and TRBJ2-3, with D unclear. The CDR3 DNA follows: TGTGCCAGTAGTATGAACGGAAAAAGCACAGATACGCAGTATTTT. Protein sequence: CASSMNGKSTDTQYF.